This T cell receptor beta chain was identified during a study of T-cell memory formation after mild COVID-19. Study findings and constraints: There were some responding clones in pre-infection memory, which suggested that cross-reactive memory had joined. Clones from the second wave (peaking day 37) had unconfirmed SARS-CoV-2 specificity.

The sample holds many counts of this clonotype. Antigen specificity is unknown. This CDR3 comprises 15 residues. With V trimmed by 5 bases and J by 6 bases, 3 bases remained unmatched. Germline assignment: CDR1 MNHNY and CDR2 SVGAGI (reference sequence). 5'RACE with constant-segment primers yielded barcoded, UMI-tagged TCR alpha and TCR beta cDNA libraries. From the 5' RACE reads, TCRdb called clonotypes with MiXCR, one entry per CDR3 protein. The data contain roughly 12,000 distinct CDR3 sequences, 14% of them singletons. The chain couples TRBV6-6 to TRBJ2-1; 14 bases map to TRBD2. Specimen: PBMCs or a T cell subset sorted from them (not recorded which). The sequence came from a young man who had mild COVID-19 (a few samples of this study predate the infection). Cell type and time point are not known. CDR3 loop: CASSRLAGGFNEQFF. The CDR3 nucleotides read TGTGCCAGCAGTCGACTAGCGGGGGGGTTCAATGAGCAGTTCTTC.